A selection of T cell receptor beta chains follows, all from one sample in a study of T-cell reconstitution after alpha-beta-depleted transplantation in children. TCRdb ran MiXCR on the PCR reads and lists one entry per CDR3 protein. The sample lists about 460,000 distinct CDR3 sequences, roughly 10% occurring once. The sample was PBMCs, taken before TCRalphabeta/CD19-depleted stem cell transplant. These receptors were obtained from a child between 2 and 9 years old with inherited bone marrow failure, due to receive a stem cell transplant. Each CDR3 is given with its conserved first and last residue. The D gene is left open where the match is weak. Clone size appears in some rows only: once, few, many, or a class for an expanded clone.

v_call	d_call	clone_size	cdr3_length	j_call	cdr3_aa	cdr3_nt
TRBV5-1	TRBD1	many	15	TRBJ2-2	CASSLEGASTGELFF	TGCGCCAGCAGCTTGGAGGGGGCGAGCACCGGGGAGCTGTTTTTT
TRBV6-5	TRBD2	few	17	TRBJ2-1	CASSYSIGLAENNEQFF	TGTGCCAGCAGTTACTCCATCGGGCTAGCGGAGAACAATGAGCAGTTCTTC
TRBV6-5	.	many	15	TRBJ2-5	CASTDGGSGEETQYF	TGTGCCAGCACCGATGGGGGGAGTGGGGAAGAGACCCAGTACTTC
TRBV3-1	TRBD2	few	20	TRBJ2-3	CASSQLSPGTTQELTDTQYF	TGTGCCAGCAGCCAACTCTCCCCTGGGACTACCCAGGAGTTAACAGATACGCAGTATTTT
TRBV20-1	.	few	19	TRBJ1-2	CSARSVGGGSTSLIYGYTF	TGCAGTGCTAGATCCGTCGGGGGTGGTTCGACGTCCCTAATTTATGGCTACACCTTC
TRBV12-3/TRBV12-4	.	many	15	TRBJ2-5	CASSLINRVSETQYF	TGTGCCAGCAGTTTAATCAACAGGGTATCAGAGACCCAGTACTTC
TRBV5-1	.	.	17	TRBJ2-3	CASSLDPSGSGTDTQYF	TGCGCCAGCAGCTTGGATCCGAGCGGATCTGGCACAGATACGCAGTATTTT
TRBV10-1	TRBD2	.	14	TRBJ2-1	CASSGTSGRREQFF	TGCGCCAGCAGCGGGACTAGCGGGAGGAGAGAGCAGTTCTTC
TRBV10-3	.	many	14	TRBJ2-2	CAIEAEVNTGELFF	TGTGCCATCGAGGCGGAGGTAAACACCGGGGAGCTGTTTTTT
TRBV20-1	TRBD2	many	16	TRBJ2-3	CSANRLAGGPTDTQYF	TGCAGTGCGAATAGACTAGCGGGAGGGCCTACAGATACGCAGTATTTT